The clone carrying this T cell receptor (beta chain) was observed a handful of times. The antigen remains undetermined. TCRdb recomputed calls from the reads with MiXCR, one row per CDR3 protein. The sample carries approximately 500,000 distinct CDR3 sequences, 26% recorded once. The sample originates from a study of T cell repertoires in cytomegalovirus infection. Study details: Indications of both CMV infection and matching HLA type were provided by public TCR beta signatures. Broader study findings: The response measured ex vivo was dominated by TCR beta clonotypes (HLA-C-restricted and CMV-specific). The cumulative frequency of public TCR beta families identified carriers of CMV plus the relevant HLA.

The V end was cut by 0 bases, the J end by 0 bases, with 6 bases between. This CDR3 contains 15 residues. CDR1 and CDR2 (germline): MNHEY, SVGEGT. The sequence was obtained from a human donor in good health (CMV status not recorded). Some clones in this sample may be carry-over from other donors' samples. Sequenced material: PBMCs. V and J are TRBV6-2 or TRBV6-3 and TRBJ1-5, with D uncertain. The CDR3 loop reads CASSYSILSNQPQHF. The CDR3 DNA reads TGTGCCAGCAGTTACTCTATCCTTAGCAATCAGCCCCAGCATTTT.